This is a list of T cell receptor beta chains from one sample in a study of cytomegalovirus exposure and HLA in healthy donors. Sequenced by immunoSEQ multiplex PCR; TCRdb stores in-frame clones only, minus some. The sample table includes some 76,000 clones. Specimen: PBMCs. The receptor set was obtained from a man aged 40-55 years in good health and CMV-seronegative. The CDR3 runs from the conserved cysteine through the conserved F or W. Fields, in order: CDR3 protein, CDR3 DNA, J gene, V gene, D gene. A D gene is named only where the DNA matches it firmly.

CDR3 protein: CASSHTSGGAVGELFF
CDR3 DNA: TGTGCCAGCAGCCACACTAGCGGGGGGGCCGTCGGGGAGCTGTTTTTT
J gene: TRBJ2-2
V gene: TRBV5-6
D gene: TRBD2

CDR3 protein: CASSEALRGYEQYF
CDR3 DNA: TGTGCCAGCAGTGAAGCGCTTCGGGGCTACGAGCAGTACTTC
J gene: TRBJ2-7
V gene: TRBV6-1
D gene: -

CDR3 protein: CASSLGSAGEKLFF
CDR3 DNA: TGCGCCAGCAGCTTGGGGTCTGCGGGTGAAAAACTGTTTTTT
J gene: TRBJ1-4
V gene: TRBV5-1
D gene: -

CDR3 protein: CASSHFRGQGNTYEQYF
CDR3 DNA: TGCGCCAGCAGTCATTTCCGAGGACAGGGAAATACCTACGAGCAGTACTTC
J gene: TRBJ2-7
V gene: TRBV23-1
D gene: TRBD1

CDR3 protein: CSVELEGLNTEAFF
CDR3 DNA: TGCAGCGTTGAACTTGAGGGTCTGAACACTGAAGCTTTCTTT
J gene: TRBJ1-1
V gene: TRBV29-1
D gene: -

CDR3 protein: CASSPGAGPNEKLFF
CDR3 DNA: TGTGCCAGCAGTCCTGGCGCAGGGCCTAATGAAAAACTGTTTTTT
J gene: TRBJ1-4
V gene: TRBV28
D gene: -

CDR3 protein: CASSPIRDRTYTGELFF
CDR3 DNA: TGTGCCAGTAGTCCGATCCGGGACAGGACCTACACCGGGGAGCTGTTTTTT
J gene: TRBJ2-2
V gene: TRBV19
D gene: TRBD1

CDR3 protein: CASSLGGKAFETQYF
CDR3 DNA: TGTGCCAGCTCTCTGGGGGGAAAAGCCTTTGAGACCCAGTACTTC
J gene: TRBJ2-5
V gene: TRBV9
D gene: -

CDR3 protein: CASSLFTGGSPGNTIYF
CDR3 DNA: TGCGCCAGCAGCCTTTTCACAGGGGGCTCCCCTGGAAACACCATATATTTT
J gene: TRBJ1-3
V gene: TRBV4-3
D gene: TRBD1

CDR3 protein: CASSLLTRGANTEAFF
CDR3 DNA: TGCGCCAGCAGCCTCCTCACCCGGGGAGCGAACACTGAAGCTTTCTTT
J gene: TRBJ1-1
V gene: TRBV5-1
D gene: -

CDR3 protein: CASSSWAATYEQYF
CDR3 DNA: TGTGCCAGCAGCTCATGGGCCGCGACCTACGAGCAGTACTTC
J gene: TRBJ2-7
V gene: TRBV7-2
D gene: -

CDR3 protein: CASSSGTGILSSYNEQFF
CDR3 DNA: TGTGCCAGCAGCTCCGGGACTGGGATTCTGAGCTCCTACAATGAGCAGTTCTTC
J gene: TRBJ2-1
V gene: TRBV27
D gene: -

CDR3 protein: CASSLDGVWEKLFF
CDR3 DNA: TGTGCCAGCAGTCTAGACGGGGTTTGGGAAAAACTGTTTTTT
J gene: TRBJ1-4
V gene: TRBV28
D gene: -

CDR3 protein: CASSLDTTGLGSGNTIYF
CDR3 DNA: TGCGCCAGCAGCTTGGACACCACAGGTTTGGGCTCTGGAAACACCATATATTTT
J gene: TRBJ1-3
V gene: TRBV5-1
D gene: -

CDR3 protein: CASNYEAIGQYF
CDR3 DNA: TGTGCCAGCAATTACGAAGCCATTGGGCAGTATTTT
J gene: TRBJ2-3
V gene: TRBV6-6
D gene: -

CDR3 protein: CASSRGVNSGANVLTF
CDR3 DNA: TGCGCCAGCAGTCGGGGTGTAAACTCTGGGGCCAACGTCCTGACTTTC
J gene: TRBJ2-6
V gene: TRBV5-1
D gene: -

CDR3 protein: CASSEFSRTGSGGYTF
CDR3 DNA: TGTGCCAGCAGTGAATTTTCTCGAACAGGGTCTGGTGGCTACACCTTC
J gene: TRBJ1-2
V gene: TRBV2
D gene: -

CDR3 protein: CASSVIWASTDTQYF
CDR3 DNA: TGTGCCAGCAGCGTCATATGGGCGAGCACAGATACGCAGTATTTT
J gene: TRBJ2-3
V gene: TRBV7-2
D gene: -

CDR3 protein: CASWASGNTIYF
CDR3 DNA: TGTGCCAGCTGGGCCTCTGGAAACACCATATATTTT
J gene: TRBJ1-3
V gene: TRBV28
D gene: -

CDR3 protein: CAWKLDRYEQYF
CDR3 DNA: TGTGCCTGGAAATTGGACAGATACGAGCAGTACTTC
J gene: TRBJ2-7
V gene: TRBV30
D gene: -

CDR3 protein: CASRVRETYEQYF
CDR3 DNA: TGTGCCAGCAGGGTCAGGGAAACCTACGAGCAGTACTTC
J gene: TRBJ2-7
V gene: TRBV27
D gene: -

CDR3 protein: CSVVPAGRTYEQYF
CDR3 DNA: TGCAGCGTTGTTCCAGCGGGGCGAACCTACGAGCAGTACTTC
J gene: TRBJ2-7
V gene: TRBV29-1
D gene: TRBD2

CDR3 protein: CASSISGRVYNEQFF
CDR3 DNA: TGTGCCAGCAGCATTAGCGGTAGGGTGTACAATGAGCAGTTCTTC
J gene: TRBJ2-1
V gene: TRBV7-9
D gene: -

CDR3 protein: CASSSTGGYNQPQHF
CDR3 DNA: TGTGCCAGCAGTTCTACAGGGGGTTACAATCAGCCCCAGCATTTT
J gene: TRBJ1-5
V gene: TRBV6-6
D gene: TRBD1

CDR3 protein: CASSQLGNRVLPTSGNTIYF
CDR3 DNA: TGCGCCAGCAGTCAATTGGGGAACAGGGTGCTCCCGACCTCTGGAAACACCATATATTTT
J gene: TRBJ1-3
V gene: TRBV23-1
D gene: -

CDR3 protein: CASKFQGRNTGELFF
CDR3 DNA: TGTGCCAGCAAATTCCAGGGGAGGAACACCGGGGAGCTGTTTTTT
J gene: TRBJ2-2
V gene: TRBV2
D gene: -

CDR3 protein: CASSFGLALETQYF
CDR3 DNA: TGTGCCAGCAGCTTCGGACTAGCGCTAGAGACCCAGTACTTC
J gene: TRBJ2-5
V gene: TRBV7-2
D gene: TRBD2

CDR3 protein: CASSQIGRGNTEAFF
CDR3 DNA: TGTGCCAGCAGCCAAATAGGCAGGGGGAACACTGAAGCTTTCTTT
J gene: TRBJ1-1
V gene: TRBV7-2
D gene: -

CDR3 protein: CASSLSGFGETQYF
CDR3 DNA: TGTGCCAGCAGCTTGTCAGGGTTCGGAGAGACCCAGTACTTC
J gene: TRBJ2-5
V gene: TRBV11-2
D gene: -

CDR3 protein: CASSSSVLLAKNIQYF
CDR3 DNA: TGTGCCAGCAGCTCTTCCGTCTTATTAGCCAAAAACATTCAGTACTTC
J gene: TRBJ2-4
V gene: TRBV5-6
D gene: -

CDR3 protein: CATTRAYEQYF
CDR3 DNA: TGTGCTACAACTAGAGCCTACGAGCAGTACTTC
J gene: TRBJ2-7
V gene: TRBV30
D gene: -

CDR3 protein: CASSVGSGRSNYGYTF
CDR3 DNA: TGTGCCAGCAGCGTAGGGTCAGGCCGATCTAACTATGGCTACACCTTC
J gene: TRBJ1-2
V gene: TRBV9
D gene: -

CDR3 protein: CASSGSRAGEQYF
CDR3 DNA: TGTGCCAGCAGTGGGAGTAGAGCGGGTGAGCAGTACTTC
J gene: TRBJ2-7
V gene: TRBV2
D gene: -

CDR3 protein: CAWSVQTGGIYGYTF
CDR3 DNA: TGTGCCTGGAGTGTACAAACAGGGGGCATCTATGGCTACACCTTC
J gene: TRBJ1-2
V gene: TRBV30
D gene: TRBD1

CDR3 protein: CASSSGQGAYEQYF
CDR3 DNA: TGTGCCAGTAGTTCGGGACAGGGGGCTTACGAGCAGTACTTC
J gene: TRBJ2-7
V gene: TRBV19
D gene: TRBD1

CDR3 protein: CASSVVASGKGRETQYF
CDR3 DNA: TGTGCCAGCAGCGTAGTTGCTAGCGGGAAGGGGAGGGAGACCCAGTACTTC
J gene: TRBJ2-5
V gene: TRBV9
D gene: TRBD2

CDR3 protein: CAWSVDSGVSGYTF
CDR3 DNA: TGTGCCTGGAGTGTAGACTCTGGCGTTTCGGGCTACACCTTC
J gene: TRBJ1-2
V gene: TRBV30
D gene: -